The 5 T cell receptor beta chains given below trace back to one sample, sequenced in a study of cytomegalovirus exposure and HLA in healthy donors listed by TCRdb under 2017. Library creation used the immunoSEQ multiplex PCR assay. A mixture of 60 forward primers for TCR Vbeta segments and 13 reverse primers for TCR Jbeta segments was used in the multiplex PCR. The clones in this table, taken by TCRdb from immuneACCESS, are in-frame only. Not every clone is retained; where verified, under half of the shortfall comes from an unresolved V gene, and the cause of the rest is unknown. The sample includes about 130,000 clones, with about 81% observed a single time. The ten largest make up approximately 6% of the sample. Material: PBMCs. Receptor source: a woman in her thirties or forties in good health and CMV-seropositive.

This clone is classed as medium-sized. The chain has TRBV5-1 and TRBJ1-2; maybe TRBD1 (5 bases). Germline CDR1 reads SGHRS; CDR2 reads YFSETQ. This CDR3 has 15 amino acids. V shed 1 base and J shed 4 bases, with 14 bases lying between them. The CDR3, as DNA: TGCGCCAGCAGCTTGTCGGGGGGGGACTTCTATGGCTACACCTTC. As protein: CASSLSGGDFYGYTF.

V usage is TRBV6-6 and J usage is TRBJ1-1; D not resolved. Per germline, CDR1 MNHNY and CDR2 SVGAGI (reference sequence). CDR3 length equals 14 residues. V lost 5 bases and J 4 bases, leaving 14 bases between the germline ends. The CDR3 DNA reads TGTGCCAGCAGTCCACCTGGAGGTGGCACTGAAGCTTTCTTT. Amino acids: CASSPPGGGTEAFF.

This clone was recorded once. The chain recombines TRBV10-3 with TRBJ2-1; TRBD2 aligns across 8 bases. Germline loops: CDR1 ENHRY, CDR2 SYGVKD. The CDR3 runs to 14 residues. V lost 9 bases and J lost 5; bases outside the gene matches: 9. The CDR3 DNA reads TGTGCCATTGCTACTAGCGGAGCAGACAATGAGCAGTTCTTC. Encoded protein: CAIATSGADNEQFF.

This clone has more than one count but fewer than ten. This CDR3 is CASSTTTGGGNTIYF. DNA of the CDR3: TGTGCCAGCAGCACGACGACAGGGGGTGGAAACACCATATATTTT. The V call is TRBV9, the J call TRBJ1-3; 9 bases map to TRBD1. Trimming took 4 bases from V and 3 from J; bases not matched to a gene: 5. This CDR3 comprises 15 residues. Germline loops: CDR1 SGDLS, CDR2 YYNGEE.

The count of this clone is one. This rearrangement joins TRBV4-3 to TRBJ1-2; 7 bases agree with TRBD1. Germline lookup yields CDR1 LGHNA and CDR2 YSLEER. The trim removed 0 bases at V and 2 bases at J, leaving 3 bases unmatched. CDR3 length equals 15 residues. CDR3 sequence (DNA): TGCGCCAGCAGCCAAGAACGGGGACAGAACTATGGCTACACCTTC. Translating gives CASSQERGQNYGYTF.